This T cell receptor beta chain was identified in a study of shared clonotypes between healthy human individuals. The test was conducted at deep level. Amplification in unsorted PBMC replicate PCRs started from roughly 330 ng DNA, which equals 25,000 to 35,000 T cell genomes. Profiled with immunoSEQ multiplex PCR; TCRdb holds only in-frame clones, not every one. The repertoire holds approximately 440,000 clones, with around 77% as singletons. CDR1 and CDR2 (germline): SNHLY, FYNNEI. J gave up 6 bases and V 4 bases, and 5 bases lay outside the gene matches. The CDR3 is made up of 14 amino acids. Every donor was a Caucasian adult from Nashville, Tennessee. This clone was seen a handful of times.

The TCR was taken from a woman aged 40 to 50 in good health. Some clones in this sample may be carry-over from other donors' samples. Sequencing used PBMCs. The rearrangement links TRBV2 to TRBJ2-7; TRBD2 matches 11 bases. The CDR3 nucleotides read TGTGCCAGCAGTGTATTAGCGGGAGGGCCCGAGCAGTACTTC. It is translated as CASSVLAGGPEQYF.